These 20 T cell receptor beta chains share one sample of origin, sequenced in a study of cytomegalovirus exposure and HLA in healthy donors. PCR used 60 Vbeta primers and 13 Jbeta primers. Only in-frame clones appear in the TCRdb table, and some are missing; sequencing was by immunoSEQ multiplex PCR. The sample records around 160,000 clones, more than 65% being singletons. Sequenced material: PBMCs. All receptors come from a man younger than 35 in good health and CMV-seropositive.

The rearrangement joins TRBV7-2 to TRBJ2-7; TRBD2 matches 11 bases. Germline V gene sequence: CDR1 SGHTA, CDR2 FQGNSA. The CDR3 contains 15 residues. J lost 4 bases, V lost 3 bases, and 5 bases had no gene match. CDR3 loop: CASSFSSGRSYEQYF. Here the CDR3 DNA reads TGTGCCAGCAGCTTCTCTAGCGGGAGGTCTTACGAGCAGTACTTC.

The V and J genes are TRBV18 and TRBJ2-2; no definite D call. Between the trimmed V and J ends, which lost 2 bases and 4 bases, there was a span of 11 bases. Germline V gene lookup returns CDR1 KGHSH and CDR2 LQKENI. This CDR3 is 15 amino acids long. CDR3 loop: CASSPARATTGELFF. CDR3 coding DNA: TGTGCCAGCTCACCAGCAAGAGCCACCACCGGGGAGCTGTTTTTT.

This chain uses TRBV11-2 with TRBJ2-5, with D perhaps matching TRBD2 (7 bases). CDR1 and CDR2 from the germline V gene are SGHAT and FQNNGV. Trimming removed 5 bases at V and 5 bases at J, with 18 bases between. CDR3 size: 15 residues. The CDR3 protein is CASSEVVGGQETQYF. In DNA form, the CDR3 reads TGTGCCAGCAGCGAGGTAGTGGGGGGGCAGGAGACCCAGTACTTC.

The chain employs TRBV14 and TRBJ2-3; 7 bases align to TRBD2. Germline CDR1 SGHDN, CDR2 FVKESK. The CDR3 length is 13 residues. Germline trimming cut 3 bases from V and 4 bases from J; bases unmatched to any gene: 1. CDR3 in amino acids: CASSQGGSDTQYF. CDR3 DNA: TGTGCCAGCAGCCAGGGAGGGTCAGATACGCAGTATTTT.

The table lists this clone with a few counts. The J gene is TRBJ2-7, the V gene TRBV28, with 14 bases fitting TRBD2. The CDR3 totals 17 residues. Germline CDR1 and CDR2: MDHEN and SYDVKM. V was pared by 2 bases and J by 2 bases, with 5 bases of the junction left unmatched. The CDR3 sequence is CASSLGTSGSPPYEQYF. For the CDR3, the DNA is TGTGCCAGCAGTTTAGGGACTAGCGGGAGCCCCCCCTACGAGCAGTACTTC.

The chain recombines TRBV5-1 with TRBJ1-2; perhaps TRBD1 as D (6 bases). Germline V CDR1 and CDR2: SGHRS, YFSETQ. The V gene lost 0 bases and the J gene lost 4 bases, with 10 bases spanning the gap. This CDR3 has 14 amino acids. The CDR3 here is CASSLAGVGYGYTF. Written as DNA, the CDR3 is TGCGCCAGCAGCTTGGCAGGGGTTGGCTATGGCTACACCTTC.

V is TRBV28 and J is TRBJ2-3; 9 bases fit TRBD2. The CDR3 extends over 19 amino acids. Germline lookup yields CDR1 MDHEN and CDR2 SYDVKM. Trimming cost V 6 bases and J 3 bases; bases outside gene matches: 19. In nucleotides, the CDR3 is TGTGCCAGCAGGGTCCTGGTAGCGGGAGTCAACATGAGGACAGATACGCAGTATTTT. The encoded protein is CASRVLVAGVNMRTDTQYF.

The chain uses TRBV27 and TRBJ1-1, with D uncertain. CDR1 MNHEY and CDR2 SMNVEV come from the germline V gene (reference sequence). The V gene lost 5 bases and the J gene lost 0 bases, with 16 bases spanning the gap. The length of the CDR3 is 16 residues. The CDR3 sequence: CASSLTPTAMNTEAFF. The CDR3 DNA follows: TGTGCCAGCAGTCTTACCCCCACAGCCATGAACACTGAAGCTTTCTTT.

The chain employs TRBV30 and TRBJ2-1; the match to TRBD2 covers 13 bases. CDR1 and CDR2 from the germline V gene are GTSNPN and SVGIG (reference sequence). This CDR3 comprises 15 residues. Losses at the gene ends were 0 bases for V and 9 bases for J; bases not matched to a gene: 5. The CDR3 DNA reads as TGTGCCTGGAGTGTAGGGACTAGCGGGGATGGTGAGCAGTTCTTC. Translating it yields CAWSVGTSGDGEQFF.

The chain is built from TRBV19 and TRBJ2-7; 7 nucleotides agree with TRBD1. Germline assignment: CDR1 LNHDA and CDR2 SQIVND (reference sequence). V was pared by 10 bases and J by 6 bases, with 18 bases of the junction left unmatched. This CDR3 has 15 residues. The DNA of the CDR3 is TGTGCCACCAAAAGAGATGCAGGGGGACACGGCGAGCAGTACTTC. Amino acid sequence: CATKRDAGGHGEQYF. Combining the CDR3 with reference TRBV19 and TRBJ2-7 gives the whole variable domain DGGITQSPKYLFRKEGQNVTLSCEQNLNHDAMYWYRQDPGQGLRLIYYSQIVNDFQKGDIAEGYSVSREKKESFPLTVTSAQKNPTAFYLCATKRDAGGHGEQYFGPGTRLTVT.

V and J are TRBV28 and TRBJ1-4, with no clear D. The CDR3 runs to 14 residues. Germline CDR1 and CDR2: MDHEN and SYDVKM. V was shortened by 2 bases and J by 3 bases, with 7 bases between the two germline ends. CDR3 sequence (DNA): TGTGCCAGCAGTTTACTTAGCTCTAATGAAAAACTGTTTTTT. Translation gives CASSLLSSNEKLFF.

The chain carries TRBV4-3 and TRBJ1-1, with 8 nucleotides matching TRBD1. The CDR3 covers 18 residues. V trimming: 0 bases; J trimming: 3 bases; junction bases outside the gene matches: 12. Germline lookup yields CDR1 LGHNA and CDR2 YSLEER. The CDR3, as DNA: TGCGCCAGCAGCCAAGATTCCAGCCTGACAGGGGTTGACACTGAAGCTTTCTTT. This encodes CASSQDSSLTGVDTEAFF.

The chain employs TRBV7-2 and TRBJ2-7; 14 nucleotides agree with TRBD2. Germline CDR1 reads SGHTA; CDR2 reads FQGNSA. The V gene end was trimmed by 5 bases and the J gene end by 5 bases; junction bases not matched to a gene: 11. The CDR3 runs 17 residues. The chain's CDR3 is CASSLGTSGRKRNEQYF. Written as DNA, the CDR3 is TGTGCCAGCAGCCTCGGGACTAGCGGGAGAAAAAGAAACGAGCAGTACTTC.

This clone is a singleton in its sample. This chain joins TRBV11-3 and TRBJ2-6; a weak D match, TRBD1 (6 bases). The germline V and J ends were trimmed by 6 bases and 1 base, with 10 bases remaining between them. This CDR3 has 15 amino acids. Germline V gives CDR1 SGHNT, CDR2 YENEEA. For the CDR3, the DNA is TGTGCCAGCAGTAGAACAGGGTCTGGGGCCAACGTCCTGACTTTC. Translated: CASSRTGSGANVLTF.

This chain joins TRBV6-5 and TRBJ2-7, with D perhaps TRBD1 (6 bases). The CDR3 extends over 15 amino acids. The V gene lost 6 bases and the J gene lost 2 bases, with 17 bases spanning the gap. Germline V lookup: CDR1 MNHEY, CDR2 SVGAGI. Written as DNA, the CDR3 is TGTGCCAGCAGCGCTACCGGGACAAGGACCTACGAGCAGTACTTC. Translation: CASSATGTRTYEQYF.

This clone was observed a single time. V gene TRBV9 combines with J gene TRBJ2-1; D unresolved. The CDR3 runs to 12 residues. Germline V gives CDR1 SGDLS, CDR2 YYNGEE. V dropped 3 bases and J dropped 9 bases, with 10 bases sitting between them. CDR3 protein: CASSEAFGEQFF. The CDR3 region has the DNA TGTGCCAGCAGCGAAGCGTTCGGTGAGCAGTTCTTC.

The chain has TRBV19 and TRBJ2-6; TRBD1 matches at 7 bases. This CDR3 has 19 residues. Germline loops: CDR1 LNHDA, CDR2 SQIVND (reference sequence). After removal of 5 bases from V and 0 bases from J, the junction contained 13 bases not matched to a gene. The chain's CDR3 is CASSLYSGQTLSGANVLTF. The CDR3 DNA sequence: TGTGCCAGTAGTCTTTATTCGGGACAGACCCTCTCTGGGGCCAACGTCCTGACTTTC.

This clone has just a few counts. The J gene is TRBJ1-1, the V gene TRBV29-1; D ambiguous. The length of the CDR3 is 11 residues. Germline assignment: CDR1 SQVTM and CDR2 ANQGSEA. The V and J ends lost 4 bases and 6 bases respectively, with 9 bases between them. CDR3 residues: CSVVSPAEAFF. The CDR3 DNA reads TGCAGCGTTGTTTCCCCCGCTGAAGCTTTCTTT.

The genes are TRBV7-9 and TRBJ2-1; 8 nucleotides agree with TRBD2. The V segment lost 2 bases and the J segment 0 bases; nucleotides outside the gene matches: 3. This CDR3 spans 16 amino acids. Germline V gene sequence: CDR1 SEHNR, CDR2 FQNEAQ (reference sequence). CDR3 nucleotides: TGTGCCAGCAGCTTACAAAGCGGGAGCTCCTACAATGAGCAGTTCTTC. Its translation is CASSLQSGSSYNEQFF.

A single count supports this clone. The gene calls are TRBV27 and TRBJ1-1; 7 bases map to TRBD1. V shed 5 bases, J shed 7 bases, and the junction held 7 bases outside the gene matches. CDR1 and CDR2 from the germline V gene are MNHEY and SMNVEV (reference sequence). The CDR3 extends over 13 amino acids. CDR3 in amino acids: CASSPKDRSEAFF. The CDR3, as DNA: TGTGCCAGCAGTCCCAAGGACAGGAGTGAAGCTTTCTTT.